This T cell receptor beta chain originates from a study of regulatory T cells in long-lasting Graves disease (dated by TCRdb to about 2021). Some background on the complete study: Patients with newly diagnosed Graves' disease had been on antithyroid drugs for under 3 months. Persistent Graves' disease patients were compared with newly diagnosed Graves' disease patients by peripheral blood TCR sequencing and RNA sequencing. A total of 33 samples were covered by TCR sequencing, comprising roughly 13 persistent and approximately 20 newly diagnosed Graves' disease patients. The study was registered as a clinical trial and conducted in China. Study-wide conclusions, independent of this receptor: More public clonotypes were shared among persistent patients (under 3,000) than among newly diagnosed patients (under 1,000). Only the TCR beta chain was sequenced and analyzed. Preferential use of TRBV28, TRBJ1-2 and TRBJ2-5 was observed in persistent disease, whereas TRBV20-1 and TRBJ2-1 were favored in newly diagnosed disease. Only peripheral blood was studied, because thyroid tissue, the primary lesion, was inaccessible. Persistent Graves' disease patients showed lower TCR Shannon entropy and fewer highly expanded clones than newly diagnosed patients, suggesting clonal expansion. As a limitation, the authors acknowledged that the small sample size may reduce accuracy.

The library was generated by multiplex PCR. TCRdb names Illumina HiSeq 4000 as the instrument used. To build TCR beta libraries, CDR3 regions were amplified by Arm-PCR using iRepertoire HTBI primers. PCR products were gel purified before sequencing. In the authors' own workflow: Gene usage analysis of CDR3 amino acid clonotypes used the 55 to 65 TRBV and 12 to 15 TRBJ segments found across samples. COPE and FqMerger were used to merge the filtered high-quality paired reads into contigs. BLAST was used to align contigs to the IMGT TRBV, TRBD and TRBJ reference genes, and CDR3 was defined following IMGT. Highly expanded clones were defined as clonotypes with a frequency above 0.1%. Shannon entropy was used to measure repertoire diversity, and the Gini coefficient was used to measure V-J evenness. A clonotype was considered public if more than one individual shared it. The public reads were quality trimmed at Q25 with fastp and then assembled into clones with MiXCR by TCRdb, keeping productive beta chains. All rows with the same CDR3 protein become a single entry with the most common DNA and genes. The V and J calls shown here were made by TCRdb, not taken from the authors' results. A total of a few hundred thousand distinct CDR3 sequences appear in this sample, approximately 13% of them only once. Roughly 9.7% of the sample lies in the top ten.

As regards this clonotype: The antigen it recognizes is unknown. No much larger clone is present one base from it, and per-base qualities are unavailable.

Reading the label with the study, this specimen's time point is: newly diagnosed GD, antithyroid drugs for less than 3 months. RNA was extracted from PBMCs in TRIzol for both TCR sequencing and RNA sequencing. Graves' disease was diagnosed according to American Thyroid Association guidelines. Patients were recruited from an endocrinology department in Xi'an, China. Each patient gave roughly 10 milliliters of peripheral blood, collected in an EDTA anticoagulant tube. Ficoll Paque Plus density gradient separation was used to isolate PBMCs, and no additional T cell sorting was done. An Agilent 2100 Bioanalyzer and agarose gel were used to check RNA quality, while a NanoDrop 2000 measured RNA concentration. The germline V gene specifies MGHRA as CDR1 and YSYEKL as CDR2. V sheds 0 bases and J sheds 7 bases, leaving 18 bases between their ends. Inclusive of the bounding cysteine and phenylalanine, the CDR3 is 16 residues long. The CDR3 DNA has 48 bases and is translated from base 1.

These data are also associated with another study on T cells in Graves' hyperthyroidism and ophthalmopathy. As noted in the second study: Stable Graves' hyperthyroidism was defined as the absence of progression to ophthalmopathy over 18 months of follow-up. The hyperthyroidism patients were between 18 and 65 years old and newly diagnosed, with a disease duration of less than 2 months. Exclusion was applied to patients with uncontrolled infections, other autoimmune diseases, pregnancy or lactation. Diagnoses were based on clinical symptoms, serum thyroxine and TRAb, thyroid ultrasound and orbital computed tomography. For the first round of RT-PCR on the TCR CDR3, the HTBI primer set was used together with the Qiagen OneStep RT-PCR kit. Most expanded thyroid clonotypes (frequency above 0.001) were also detected in blood, a finding suggesting that blood repertoires may reflect thyroid immune responses. A model built on a 13 V-J signature distinguished ophthalmopathy from stable hyperthyroidism, reaching around 90% sensitivity and 81.08% specificity in cross-validation and 80%/75% in testing. In validation, the model predicted progression to ophthalmopathy a median of roughly six months before onset, with about 64% sensitivity and roughly 77% specificity. A discovery cohort of fewer than 110 patients, 43 with Graves' ophthalmopathy and 55 to 60 with stable Graves' hyperthyroidism, was used to find distinguishing TCR V-J signatures. Prospective prediction of ophthalmopathy was tested in an independent validation cohort of approximately 19 hyperthyroidism patients and 17 patients who later progressed to ophthalmopathy. For training and testing, the 100 patients in the discovery cohort were randomly divided in a 7:3 ratio. In addition, the study compared T-cell repertoires in thyroid tissue and in blood from about six Graves' hyperthyroidism patients. After blood sampling, hyperthyroidism patients were treated with methimazole at a starting dose of 30 mg daily, and ophthalmopathy patients were treated with high-dose intravenous methylprednisolone. Libraries were constructed in a second round of multiplex PCR, after which size selection and purification were performed. The libraries were sequenced on an Illumina HiSeq2000 using paired-end 100 bp reads. SOAPnuke was used to process the raw data, with reads discarded if the reads contained adapters or uncalled bases, had a mean Phred below 15, or lacked an exact constant-primer or identifier match. COPE v1.2.5 was used to merge high-quality paired reads, and clonotypes were defined as unique nucleotide sequences. Clonotypes were aligned to IMGT TRBV, TRBD and TRBJ reference segments using MiTCR v1.1. Analysis was restricted to V-J combinations with a frequency above 0.0001, which covered over 98% of repertoires. A TCS score was defined as the ratio of F50 (clonal expansion) to E x V (chaos), with BLOSUM62-based TCRdist applied between CDR3 peptides within each V-J. Welch's t-statistics and random forest reduced roughly 500 V-J features to 13, which were used in a naive Bayes classifier (R e1071). No statistical method was used to fix the sample size in advance, and group allocation was not hidden from the investigators. According to the paper, TCR Vbeta CDR3 sequencing was carried out on 135 peripheral blood samples, which came from fewer than 50 ophthalmopathy, roughly 75 hyperthyroidism and some 17 progressor patients.

The receptor comes from a man aged 25-40 years with Graves disease. Donor details come from another sample of the same person, matched by shared clones. The sequence is built from TRBV4-1 and TRBJ2-5, and perhaps TRBD1 as D gene, on 5 matching bases. Sequencing was performed on peripheral blood mononuclear cells (PBMCs), taken at new diagnosis, from a patient treated with antithyroid drugs. Here the CDR3 is given as CASSQDLEGEVWTQYF. The DNA is TGCGCCAGCAGCCAAGATCTAGAAGGGGAAGTTTGGACCCAGTACTTC.